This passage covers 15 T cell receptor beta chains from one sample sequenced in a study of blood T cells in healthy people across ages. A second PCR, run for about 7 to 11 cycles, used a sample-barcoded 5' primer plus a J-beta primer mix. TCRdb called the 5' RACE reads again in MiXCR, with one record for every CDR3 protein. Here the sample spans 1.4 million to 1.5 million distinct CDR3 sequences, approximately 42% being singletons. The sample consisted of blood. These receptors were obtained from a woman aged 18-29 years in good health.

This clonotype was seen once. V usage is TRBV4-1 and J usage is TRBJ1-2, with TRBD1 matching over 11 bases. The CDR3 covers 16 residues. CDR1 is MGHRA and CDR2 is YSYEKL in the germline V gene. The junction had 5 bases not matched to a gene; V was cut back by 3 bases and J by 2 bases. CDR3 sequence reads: CASSHPGQGANYGYTF. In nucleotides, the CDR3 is TGCGCCAGCAGCCACCCTGGACAGGGGGCGAACTATGGCTACACCTTC.

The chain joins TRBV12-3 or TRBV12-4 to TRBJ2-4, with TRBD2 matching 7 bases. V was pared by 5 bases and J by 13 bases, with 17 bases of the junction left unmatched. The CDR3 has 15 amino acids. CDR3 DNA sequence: TGTGCCAGCAGTCATCTTGGGGGTCAGGGAGGGGAGCAGTACTTC. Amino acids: CASSHLGGQGGEQYF.

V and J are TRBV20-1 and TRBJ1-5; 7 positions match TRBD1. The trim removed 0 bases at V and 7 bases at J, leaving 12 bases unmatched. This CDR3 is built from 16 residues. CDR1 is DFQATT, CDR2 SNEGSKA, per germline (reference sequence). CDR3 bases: TGCAGTGCTAGAGATTGGGACAGCCAAGCGAGACAGCCCCAGCATTTT. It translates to CSARDWDSQARQPQHF.

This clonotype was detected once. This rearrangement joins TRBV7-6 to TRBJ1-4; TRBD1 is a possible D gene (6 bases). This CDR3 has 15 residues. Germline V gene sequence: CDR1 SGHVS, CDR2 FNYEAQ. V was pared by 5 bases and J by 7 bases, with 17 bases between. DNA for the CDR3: TGTGCCAGCAGCCCGAATGGGGACATGGGTGAAAAACTGTTTTTT. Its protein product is CASSPNGDMGEKLFF. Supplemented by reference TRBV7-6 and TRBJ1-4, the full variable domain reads GAGVSQSPRYKVTKRGQDVALRCDPISGHVSLYWYRQALGQGPEFLTYFNYEAQQDKSGLPNDRFSAERPEGSISTLTIQRTEQRDSAMYRCASSPNGDMGEKLFFGSGTQLSVL.

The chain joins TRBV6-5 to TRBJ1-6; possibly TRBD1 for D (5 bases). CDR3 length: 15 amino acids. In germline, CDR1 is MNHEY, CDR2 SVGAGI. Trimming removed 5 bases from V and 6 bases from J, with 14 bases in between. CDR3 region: CASSPDVGGNSPLHF. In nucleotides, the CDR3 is TGTGCCAGCAGTCCAGATGTGGGGGGTAATTCACCCCTCCACTTT.

The chain's CDR3 is CASSLFGGARPETQYF. CDR3 DNA: TGTGCCAGCAGCTTGTTCGGGGGGGCCCGTCCAGAGACCCAGTACTTC. The chain couples TRBV5-4 to TRBJ2-7, with 8 bases fitting TRBD2. The closer fit of TRBJ2-5 to the DNA end suggests the J call may be wrong. The CDR3 is 16 amino acids. Germline V gene lookup returns CDR1 SGHNT and CDR2 YYREEE (reference sequence).

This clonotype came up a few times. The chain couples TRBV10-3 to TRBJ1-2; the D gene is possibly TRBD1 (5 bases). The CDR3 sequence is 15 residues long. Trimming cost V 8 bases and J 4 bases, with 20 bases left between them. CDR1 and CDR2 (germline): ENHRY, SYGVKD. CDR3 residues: CAIHPGDGQLYGYTF. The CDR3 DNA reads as TGTGCCATCCACCCCGGGGACGGACAACTCTATGGCTACACCTTC.

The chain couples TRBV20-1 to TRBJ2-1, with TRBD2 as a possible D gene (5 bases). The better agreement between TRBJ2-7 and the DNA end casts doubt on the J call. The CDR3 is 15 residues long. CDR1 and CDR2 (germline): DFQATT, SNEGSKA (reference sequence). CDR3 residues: CSARDLASSYNEQYF. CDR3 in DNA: TGCAGTGCTAGAGATTTGGCTAGCTCCTACAATGAGCAGTACTTC.

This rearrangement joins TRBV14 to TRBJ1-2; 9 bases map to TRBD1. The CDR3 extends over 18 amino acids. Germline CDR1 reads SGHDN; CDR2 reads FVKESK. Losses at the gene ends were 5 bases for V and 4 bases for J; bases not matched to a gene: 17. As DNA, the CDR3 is TGTGCCAGCAGCTCCCTGGGACAGGGTCCGGCGGGCATCTATGGCTACACCTTC. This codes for CASSSLGQGPAGIYGYTF.

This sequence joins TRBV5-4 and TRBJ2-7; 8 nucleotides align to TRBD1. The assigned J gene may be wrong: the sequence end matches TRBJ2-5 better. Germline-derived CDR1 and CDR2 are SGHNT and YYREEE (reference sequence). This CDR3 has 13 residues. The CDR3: CAGQGRREETQYF. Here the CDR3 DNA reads TGTGCCGGACAGGGTAGGAGGGAAGAGACCCAGTACTTC.

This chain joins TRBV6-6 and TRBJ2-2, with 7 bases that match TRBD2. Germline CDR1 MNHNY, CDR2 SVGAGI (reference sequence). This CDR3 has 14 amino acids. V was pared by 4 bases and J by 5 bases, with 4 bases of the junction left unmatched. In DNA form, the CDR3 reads TGTGCCAGCAGTTGGGGAGCGGGAACCGGGGAGCTGTTTTTT. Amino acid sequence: CASSWGAGTGELFF.

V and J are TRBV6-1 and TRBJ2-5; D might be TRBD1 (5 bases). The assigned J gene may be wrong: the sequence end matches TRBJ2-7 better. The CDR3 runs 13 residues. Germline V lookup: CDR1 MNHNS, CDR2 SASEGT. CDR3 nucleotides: TGTGCCAGCAGTACACAGGCGGCTTACGAGCAGTACTTC. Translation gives CASSTQAAYEQYF.

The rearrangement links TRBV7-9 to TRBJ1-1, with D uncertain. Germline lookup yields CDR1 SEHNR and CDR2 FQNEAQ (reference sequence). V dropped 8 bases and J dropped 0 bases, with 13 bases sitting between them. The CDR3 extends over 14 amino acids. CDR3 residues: CASHGSTLNTEAFF. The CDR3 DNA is TGTGCCAGCCACGGTTCGACGTTGAACACTGAAGCTTTCTTT.

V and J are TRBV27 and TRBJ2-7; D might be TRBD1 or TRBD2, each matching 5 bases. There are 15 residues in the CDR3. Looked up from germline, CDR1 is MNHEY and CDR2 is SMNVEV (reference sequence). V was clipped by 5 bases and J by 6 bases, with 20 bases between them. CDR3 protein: CASSPWDPGRGEQYF. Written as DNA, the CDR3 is TGTGCCAGCAGTCCGTGGGACCCCGGCAGAGGCGAGCAGTACTTC.

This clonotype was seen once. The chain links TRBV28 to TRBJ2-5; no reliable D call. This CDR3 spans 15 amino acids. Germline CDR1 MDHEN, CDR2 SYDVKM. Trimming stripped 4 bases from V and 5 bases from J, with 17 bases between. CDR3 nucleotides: TGTGCCAGCAGTTACTCCCCGACATCCAGGGAGACCCAGTACTTC. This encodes CASSYSPTSRETQYF.